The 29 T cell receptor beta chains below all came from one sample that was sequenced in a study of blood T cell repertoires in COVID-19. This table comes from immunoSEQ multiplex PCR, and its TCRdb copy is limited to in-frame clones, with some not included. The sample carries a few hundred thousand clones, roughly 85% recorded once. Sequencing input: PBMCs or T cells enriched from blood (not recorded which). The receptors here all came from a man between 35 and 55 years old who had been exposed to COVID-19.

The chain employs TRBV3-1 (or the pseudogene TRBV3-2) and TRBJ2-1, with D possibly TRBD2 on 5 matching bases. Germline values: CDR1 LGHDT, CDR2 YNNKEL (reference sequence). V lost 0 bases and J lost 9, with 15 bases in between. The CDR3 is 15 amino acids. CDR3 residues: CASSQDGVALGEQFF. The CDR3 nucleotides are TGTGCCAGCAGCCAAGACGGGGTGGCTTTGGGTGAGCAGTTCTTC.

CDR3 nucleotides: TGCAGCCACTTGGTTCCGGTAGGGGGCTCCTACGAGCAGTACTTC. It encodes CSHLVPVGGSYEQYF. The chain uses TRBV29-1 and TRBJ2-7; possible D gene TRBD1, 6 bases. The V end was cut by 8 bases, the J end by 0 bases, with 20 bases between. Germline lookup yields CDR1 SQVTM and CDR2 ANQGSEA. The CDR3 is 15 residues long.

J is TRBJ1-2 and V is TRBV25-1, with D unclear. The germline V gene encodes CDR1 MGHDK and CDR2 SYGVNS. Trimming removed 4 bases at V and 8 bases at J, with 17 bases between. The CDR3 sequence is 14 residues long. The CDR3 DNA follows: TGTGCCAGCAGTGTCGGGTTTTCGTCGTTAGGCTACACCTTC. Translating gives CASSVGFSSLGYTF.

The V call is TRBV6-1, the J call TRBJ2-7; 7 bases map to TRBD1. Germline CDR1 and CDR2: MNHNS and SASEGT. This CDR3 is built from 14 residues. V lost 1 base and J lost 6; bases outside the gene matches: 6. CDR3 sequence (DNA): TGTGCCAGCAGTGAAGTGATGACAGGGAGCGAGCAGTACTTC. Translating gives CASSEVMTGSEQYF.

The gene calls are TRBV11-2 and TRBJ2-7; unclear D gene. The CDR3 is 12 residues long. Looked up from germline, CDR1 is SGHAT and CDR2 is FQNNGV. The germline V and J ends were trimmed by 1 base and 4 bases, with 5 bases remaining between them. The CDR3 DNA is TGTGCCAGCAGCTTAGGACTTTACGAGCAGTACTTC. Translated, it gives CASSLGLYEQYF. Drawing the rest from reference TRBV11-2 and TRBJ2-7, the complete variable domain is EAGVAQSPRYKIIEKRQSVAFWCNPISGHATLYWYQQILGQGPKLLIQFQNNGVVDDSQLPKDRFSAERLKGVDSTLKIQPAKLEDSAVYLCASSLGLYEQYFGPGTRLTVT.

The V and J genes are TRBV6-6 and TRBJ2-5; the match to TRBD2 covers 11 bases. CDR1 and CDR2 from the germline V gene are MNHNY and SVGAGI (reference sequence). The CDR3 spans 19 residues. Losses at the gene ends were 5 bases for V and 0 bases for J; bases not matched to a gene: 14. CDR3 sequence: CASSQYPTSGSTHQETQYF. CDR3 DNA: TGTGCCAGCAGTCAATATCCCACTAGCGGGAGTACCCACCAAGAGACCCAGTACTTC.

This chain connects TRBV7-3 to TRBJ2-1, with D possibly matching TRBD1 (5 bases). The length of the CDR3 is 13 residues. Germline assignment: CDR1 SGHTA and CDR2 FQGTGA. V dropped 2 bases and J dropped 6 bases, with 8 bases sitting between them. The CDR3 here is CASSLGGANEQFF. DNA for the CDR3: TGTGCCAGCAGCTTAGGTGGGGCCAATGAGCAGTTCTTC.

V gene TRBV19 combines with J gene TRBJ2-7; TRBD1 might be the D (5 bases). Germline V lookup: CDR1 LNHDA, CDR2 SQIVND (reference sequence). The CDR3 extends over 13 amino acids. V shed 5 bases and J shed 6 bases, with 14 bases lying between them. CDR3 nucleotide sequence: TGTGCCAGTAGTTTATCAGGGCCCCGCGAGCAGTACTTC. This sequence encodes CASSLSGPREQYF.

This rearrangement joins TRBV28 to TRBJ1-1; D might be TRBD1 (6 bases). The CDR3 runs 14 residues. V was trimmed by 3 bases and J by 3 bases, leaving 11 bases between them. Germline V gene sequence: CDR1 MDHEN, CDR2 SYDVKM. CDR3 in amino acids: CASSFTDRHTEAFF. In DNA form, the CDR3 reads TGTGCCAGCAGTTTCACGGACAGACACACTGAAGCTTTCTTT.

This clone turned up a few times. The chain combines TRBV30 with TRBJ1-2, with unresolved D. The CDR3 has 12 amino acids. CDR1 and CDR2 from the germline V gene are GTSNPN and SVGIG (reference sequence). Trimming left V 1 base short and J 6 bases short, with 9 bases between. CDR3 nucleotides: TGTGCCTGGAGTGCGGGGTTCAATGGCTACACCTTC. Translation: CAWSAGFNGYTF. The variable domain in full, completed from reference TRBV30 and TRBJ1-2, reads SQTIHQWPATLVQPVGSPLSLECTVEGTSNPNLYWYRQAAGRGLQLLFYSVGIGQISSEVPQNLSASRPQDRQFILSSKKLLLSDSGFYLCAWSAGFNGYTFGSGTRLTVV.

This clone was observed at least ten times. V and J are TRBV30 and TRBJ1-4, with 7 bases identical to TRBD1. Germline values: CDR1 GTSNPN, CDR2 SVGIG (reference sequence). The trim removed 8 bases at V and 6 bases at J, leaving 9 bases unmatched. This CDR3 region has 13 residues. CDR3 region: CAGTTGSDEKLFF. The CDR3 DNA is TGTGCCGGGACGACAGGGTCGGATGAAAAACTGTTTTTT.

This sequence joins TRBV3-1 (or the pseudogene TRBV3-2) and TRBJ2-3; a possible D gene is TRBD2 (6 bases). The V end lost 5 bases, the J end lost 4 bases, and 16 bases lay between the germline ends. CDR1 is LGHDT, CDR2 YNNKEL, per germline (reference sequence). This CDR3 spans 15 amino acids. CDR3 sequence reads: CASSDIGGLADTQYF. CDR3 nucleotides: TGTGCCAGCAGCGATATCGGGGGTTTGGCAGATACGCAGTATTTT.

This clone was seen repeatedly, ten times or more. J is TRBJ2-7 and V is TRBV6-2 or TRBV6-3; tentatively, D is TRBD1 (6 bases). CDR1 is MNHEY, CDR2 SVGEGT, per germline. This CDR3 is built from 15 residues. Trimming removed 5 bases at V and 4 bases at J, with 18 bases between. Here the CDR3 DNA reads TGTGCCAGCAGTCCCCCGGGGCAGGGGTCGTACGAGCAGTACTTC. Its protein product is CASSPPGQGSYEQYF.

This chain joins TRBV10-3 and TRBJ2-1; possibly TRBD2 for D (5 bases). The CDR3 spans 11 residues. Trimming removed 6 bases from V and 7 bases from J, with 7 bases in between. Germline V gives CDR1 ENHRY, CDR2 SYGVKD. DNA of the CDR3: TGTGCCATCAGCAGCGGTAATGAGCAGTTCTTC. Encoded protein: CAISSGNEQFF.

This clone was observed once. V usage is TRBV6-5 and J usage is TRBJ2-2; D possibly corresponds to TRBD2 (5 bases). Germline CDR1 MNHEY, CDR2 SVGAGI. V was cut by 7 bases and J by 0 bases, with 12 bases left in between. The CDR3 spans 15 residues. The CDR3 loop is CASMPGNANTGELFF. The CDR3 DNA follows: TGTGCCAGCATGCCCGGGAACGCGAACACCGGGGAGCTGTTTTTT.

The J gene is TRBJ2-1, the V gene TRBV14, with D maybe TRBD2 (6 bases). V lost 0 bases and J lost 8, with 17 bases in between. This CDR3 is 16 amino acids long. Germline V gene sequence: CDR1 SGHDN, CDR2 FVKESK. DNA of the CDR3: TGTGCCAGCAGCCAAGATCGTAGGGGACTTGTTTATGAGCAGTTCTTC. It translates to CASSQDRRGLVYEQFF.

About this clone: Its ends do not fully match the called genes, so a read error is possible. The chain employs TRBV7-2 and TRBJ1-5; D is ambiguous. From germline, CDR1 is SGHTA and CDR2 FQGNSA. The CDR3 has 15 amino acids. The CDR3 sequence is CVSSLERRYNQPQHF. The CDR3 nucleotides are TGTGTCAGCAGCTTAGAGCGTAGATACAATCAGCCCCAGCATTTT.

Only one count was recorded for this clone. The CDR3, as DNA: TGTGCCAGCAGTTATTTTGGACCGACGGGATCTGAAGCTTTCTTT. Translation: CASSYFGPTGSEAFF. This chain uses TRBV6-5 with TRBJ1-1; D ambiguous. This CDR3 is built from 15 residues. Germline V gene lookup returns CDR1 MNHEY and CDR2 SVGAGI. Trimming removed 3 bases from V and 6 bases from J, with 17 bases in between.

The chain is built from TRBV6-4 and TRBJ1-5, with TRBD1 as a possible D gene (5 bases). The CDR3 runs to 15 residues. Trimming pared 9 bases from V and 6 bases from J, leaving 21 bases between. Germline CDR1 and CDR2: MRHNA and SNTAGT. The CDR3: CASEVGRGVGQPQHF. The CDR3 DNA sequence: TGTGCCAGTGAGGTGGGGCGGGGGGTTGGTCAGCCCCAGCATTTT.

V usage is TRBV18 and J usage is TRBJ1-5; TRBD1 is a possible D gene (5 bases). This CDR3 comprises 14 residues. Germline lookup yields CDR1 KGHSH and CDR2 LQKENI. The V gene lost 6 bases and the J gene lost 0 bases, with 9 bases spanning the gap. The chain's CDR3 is CASSLTDSNQPQHF. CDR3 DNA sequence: TGTGCCAGCTCTCTGACAGATAGCAATCAGCCCCAGCATTTT.

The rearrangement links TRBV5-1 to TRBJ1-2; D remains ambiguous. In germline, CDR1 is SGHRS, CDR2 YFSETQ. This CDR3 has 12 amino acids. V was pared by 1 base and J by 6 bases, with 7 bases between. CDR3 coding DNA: TGCGCCAGCAGCTTGTCCGGTAATGGCTACACCTTC. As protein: CASSLSGNGYTF.

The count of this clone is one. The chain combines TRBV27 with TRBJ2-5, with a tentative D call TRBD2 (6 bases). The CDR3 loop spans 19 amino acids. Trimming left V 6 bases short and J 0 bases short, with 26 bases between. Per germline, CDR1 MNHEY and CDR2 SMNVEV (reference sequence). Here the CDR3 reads CASSPFGRGWGRNQETQYF. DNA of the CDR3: TGTGCCAGCAGCCCCTTCGGGCGGGGTTGGGGACGGAACCAAGAGACCCAGTACTTC.

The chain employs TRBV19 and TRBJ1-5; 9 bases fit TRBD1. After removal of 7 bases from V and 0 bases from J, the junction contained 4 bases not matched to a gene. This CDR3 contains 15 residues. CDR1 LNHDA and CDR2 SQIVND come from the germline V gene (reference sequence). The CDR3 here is CASIRTGDSNQPQHF. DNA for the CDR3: TGTGCCAGTATTCGGACAGGGGATAGCAATCAGCCCCAGCATTTT.

The CDR3 sequence: CSASVAGGITYEQYF. CDR3 bases: TGCAGTGCTAGTGTCGCGGGAGGGATCACCTACGAGCAGTACTTC. V gene TRBV20-1 combines with J gene TRBJ2-7; 9 bases align to TRBD2. The CDR3 has 15 residues. The trim removed 3 bases at V and 2 bases at J, leaving 8 bases unmatched. CDR1 and CDR2 (germline): DFQATT, SNEGSKA (reference sequence).

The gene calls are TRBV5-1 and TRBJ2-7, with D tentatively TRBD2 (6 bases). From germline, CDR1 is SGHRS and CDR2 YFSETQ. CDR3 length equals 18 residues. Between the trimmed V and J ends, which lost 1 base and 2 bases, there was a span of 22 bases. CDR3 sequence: CASSLRLATTLKAYEQYF. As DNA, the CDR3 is TGCGCCAGCAGCTTGCGGCTAGCGACAACCCTAAAGGCCTACGAGCAGTACTTC.

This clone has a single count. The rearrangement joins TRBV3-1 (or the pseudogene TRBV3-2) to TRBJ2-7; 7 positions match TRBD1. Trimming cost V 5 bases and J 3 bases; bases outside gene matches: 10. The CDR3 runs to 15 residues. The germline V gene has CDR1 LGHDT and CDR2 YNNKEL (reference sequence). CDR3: CASSGRQGSIYEQYF. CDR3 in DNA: TGTGCCAGCAGCGGGCGACAGGGCAGCATCTACGAGCAGTACTTC.

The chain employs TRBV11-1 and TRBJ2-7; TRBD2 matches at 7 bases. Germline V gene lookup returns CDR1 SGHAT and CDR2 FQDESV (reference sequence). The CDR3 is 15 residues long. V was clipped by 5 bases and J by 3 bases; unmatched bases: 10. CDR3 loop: CASSPAGRTFYEQYF. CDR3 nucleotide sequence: TGTGCCAGCAGCCCCGCCGGGAGGACTTTCTACGAGCAGTACTTC.

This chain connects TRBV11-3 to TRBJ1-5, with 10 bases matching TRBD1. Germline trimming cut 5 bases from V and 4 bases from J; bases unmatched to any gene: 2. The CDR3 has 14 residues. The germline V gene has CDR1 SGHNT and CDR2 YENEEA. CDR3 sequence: CASSRDRGNQPQHF. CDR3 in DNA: TGTGCCAGCAGCCGGGACAGGGGAAATCAGCCCCAGCATTTT.

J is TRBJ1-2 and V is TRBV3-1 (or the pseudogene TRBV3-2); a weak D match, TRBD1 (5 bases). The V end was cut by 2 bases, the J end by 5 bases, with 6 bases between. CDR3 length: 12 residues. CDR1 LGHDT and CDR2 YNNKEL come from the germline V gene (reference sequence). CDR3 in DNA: TGTGCCAGCAGCCAAAGGGGTTATGGCTACACCTTC. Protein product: CASSQRGYGYTF.